Presented here are 2 T cell receptor beta chains from one specimen sequenced in a study of T cells in Graves' hyperthyroidism and ophthalmopathy. From RNA transcripts, TCR beta CDR3 regions were amplified. TCR CDR3 regions were first amplified by RT-PCR with HTBI primers. TCRdb reprocessed the multiplex PCR reads with MiXCR, giving one entry per CDR3 protein. The data contain fewer than 700,000 distinct CDR3 sequences, around 15% of them singletons. Material: blood. Receptors were obtained from a woman aged 25 to 39 with Graves' hyperthyroidism.

This clonotype appeared many times. The chain recombines TRBV20-1 with TRBJ2-3; 7 nucleotides line up with TRBD2. CDR3 size: 14 residues. V dropped 5 bases and J dropped 5; count of bases not matched to a gene: 10. CDR1 and CDR2 (germline): DFQATT, SNEGSKA (reference sequence). The CDR3 DNA reads as TGCAGTGCTTTTTTGGGGGGGGTAGGAGATACGCAGTATTTT. Amino acids: CSAFLGGVGDTQYF.

Ten or more counts support this clonotype. The chain employs TRBV28 and TRBJ1-2, with 8 nucleotides matching TRBD1. Germline lookup yields CDR1 MDHEN and CDR2 SYDVKM. V shed 2 bases and J 6 bases; nucleotides not matched to a gene: 11. The CDR3 contains 16 residues. The CDR3: CASSLALGQASDGYTF. DNA of the CDR3: TGTGCCAGCAGTTTAGCTCTGGGACAGGCTTCGGATGGCTACACCTTC.